This is a list of T cell receptor beta chains from one sample in a study of cytotoxic CD8 clonotypes in ibrutinib-treated CLL. Clones were sequenced by immunoSEQ multiplex PCR, and TCRdb holds only the in-frame ones, with some missing. The repertoire has 150,000 to 200,000 clones, roughly 84% of them found once; the top ten carry approximately 3%. The sequenced sample was PBMCs, obtained at disease progression, from a patient treated with ibrutinib. The receptor source for this set is a human donor with chronic lymphocytic leukemia. The CDR3 runs from the conserved cysteine through the conserved F or W. D genes are given only for firm matches. Size is stated for part of the rows, as once, few or many counts, or as a class when the clone is expanded.

clone_size | j_call | d_call | cdr3_length | v_call | cdr3_nt | cdr3_aa
NA | TRBJ2-3 | TRBD2 | 21 | TRBV5-1 | TGCGCCAGCAGCTTGCGGGGGAACATTCCAGGACTAGCGGGAAGCACAGATACGCAGTATTTT | CASSLRGNIPGLAGSTDTQYF
once | TRBJ2-7 | NA | 15 | TRBV19 | TGTGCCAGTAGTATTGGAGCTCCGGGCATGGGCGAGCAGTACTTC | CASSIGAPGMGEQYF
large | TRBJ1-1 | TRBD1 | 14 | TRBV5-1 | TGCGCCAGCAGCCGGACAGGGAGCGACACTGAAGCTTTCTTT | CASSRTGSDTEAFF
NA | TRBJ2-7 | TRBD2 | 15 | TRBV19 | TGTGCCAGTAGTGTAACTAGCGGGAGTTCCCACGAGCAGTACTTC | CASSVTSGSSHEQYF
NA | TRBJ2-2 | NA | 16 | TRBV5-1 | TGCGCCAGCAGCTTGGTAGGAGGGCTGAACACCGGGGAGCTGTTTTTT | CASSLVGGLNTGELFF
NA | TRBJ1-1 | NA | 16 | TRBV9 | TGTGCCAGCAGCGTAGGCCTCGGAAGGGGTCACACTGAAGCTTTCTTT | CASSVGLGRGHTEAFF
NA | TRBJ2-2 | NA | 15 | TRBV10-2 | TGCGCCAGCAGTGCCACAGGGAAGCGAACCGGGGAGCTGTTTTTT | CASSATGKRTGELFF
once | TRBJ2-7 | TRBD2 | 17 | TRBV7-2 | TGTGCCAGCAGCTCACTAGCGGGAGAGGAGGGGATCTCCGAGCAGTACTTC | CASSSLAGEEGISEQYF
NA | TRBJ2-7 | NA | 13 | TRBV5-1 | TGCGCCAGCAGCTTGAGCACAGACTACGAGCAGTACTTC | CASSLSTDYEQYF
NA | TRBJ2-5 | TRBD1 | 15 | TRBV19 | TGTGCCAGTAGTATAGGGACAGGGGGCGTCGAGACCCAGTACTTC | CASSIGTGGVETQYF
NA | TRBJ2-7 | NA | 14 | TRBV6-5 | TGTGCCAGCAGTTACCGGGGCGCGCGCTACGAGCAGTACTTC | CASSYRGARYEQYF
NA | TRBJ2-3 | NA | 13 | TRBV29-1 | TGCAGCGTTGTAGTTTCAGGCACAGATACGCAGTATTTT | CSVVVSGTDTQYF
NA | TRBJ2-1 | NA | 13 | TRBV7-9 | TGTGCCAGCAGCCCATTGACTTACAATGAGCAGTTCTTC | CASSPLTYNEQFF
few | TRBJ2-5 | TRBD2 | 13 | TRBV7-8 | TGTGCCAGCAGCCCAAGCGGGAGCCAGACCCAGTACTTC | CASSPSGSQTQYF
NA | TRBJ1-2 | NA | 15 | TRBV6-1 | TGTGCCAGCAGTGATCGTGTGGGAGGGAGAAATGGCTACACCTTC | CASSDRVGGRNGYTF
NA | TRBJ2-7 | TRBD2 | 14 | TRBV28 | TGTGCCAGCAGTTTGGGAGGGGCTGCGTACGAGCAGTACTTC | CASSLGGAAYEQYF
NA | TRBJ2-2 | NA | 15 | TRBV2 | TGTGCCAGCCGCAGGGGTCCACCGAACACCGGGGAGCTGTTTTTT | CASRRGPPNTGELFF
NA | TRBJ2-7 | TRBD1 | 17 | TRBV4-2 | TGTGCCAGCAGCCAGGGGGACAGGGGGCGCGACCCCTACGAGCAGTACTTC | CASSQGDRGRDPYEQYF
few | TRBJ2-3 | NA | 11 | TRBV18 | TGTGCCAGCTCACGCACAGATACGCAGTATTTT | CASSRTDTQYF
NA | TRBJ2-2 | NA | 16 | TRBV5-1 | TGCGCCAGCAGCTTGGGAGCAGGGCGGGGTGCCGGGGAGCTGTTTTTT | CASSLGAGRGAGELFF
NA | TRBJ2-1 | NA | 14 | TRBV6-1 | TGTGCCAGCAGCCAGGGACTCTCGCGTAATGAGCAGTTCTTC | CASSQGLSRNEQFF
NA | TRBJ2-1 | NA | 16 | TRBV19 | TGTGCCAGTAGTATGTCCGGGACTGCATCCTACAATGAGCAGTTCTTC | CASSMSGTASYNEQFF
NA | TRBJ2-1 | TRBD2 | 14 | TRBV30 | TGTGCCTGGAGGGGGACTAGCGGGTACAATGAGCAGTTCTTC | CAWRGTSGYNEQFF
NA | TRBJ1-4 | NA | 11 | TRBV2 | TGTGCCAGCACCCGCGAGGAAAAACTGTTTTTT | CASTREEKLFF
NA | TRBJ1-1 | NA | 15 | TRBV19 | TGTGCCAGTAGTATCGGGACTGGTAGGAACACTGAAGCTTTCTTT | CASSIGTGRNTEAFF
NA | TRBJ2-3 | NA | 16 | TRBV27 | TGTGCCAGCAGTTTGAGCGGAGGAATCCTCACAGATACGCAGTATTTT | CASSLSGGILTDTQYF
NA | TRBJ1-1 | TRBD1 | 17 | TRBV5-6 | TGTGCCAGCAGCTTGTTCCTGGCTCGCCAGGGGGTAACTGAAGCTTTCTTT | CASSLFLARQGVTEAFF
NA | TRBJ2-1 | TRBD2 | 18 | TRBV7-9 | TGTGCCAGCAGCTCTCAGGGACTAGCGGGAGTCTCCTACAATGAGCAGTTCTTC | CASSSQGLAGVSYNEQFF
once | TRBJ2-7 | NA | 14 | TRBV6-5 | TGTGCCAGCAGTTACTCAGAGGCCTCCTACGAGCAGTACTTC | CASSYSEASYEQYF
NA | TRBJ1-2 | NA | 16 | TRBV4-3 | TGCGCCAGCAGCCAGGCCTTGGGGCCCAGGGACTATGGCTACACCTTC | CASSQALGPRDYGYTF